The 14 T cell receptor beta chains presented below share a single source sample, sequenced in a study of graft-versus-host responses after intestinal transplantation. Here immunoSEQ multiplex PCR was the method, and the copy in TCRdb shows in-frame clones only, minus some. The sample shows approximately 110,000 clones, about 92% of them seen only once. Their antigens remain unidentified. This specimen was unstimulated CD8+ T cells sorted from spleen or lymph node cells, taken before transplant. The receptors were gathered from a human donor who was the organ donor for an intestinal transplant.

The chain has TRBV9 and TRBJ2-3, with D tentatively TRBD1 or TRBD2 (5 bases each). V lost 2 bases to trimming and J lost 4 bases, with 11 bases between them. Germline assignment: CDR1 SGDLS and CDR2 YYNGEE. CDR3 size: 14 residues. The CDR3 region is CASSVEGTADTQYF. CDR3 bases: TGTGCCAGCAGCGTTGAGGGGACCGCAGATACGCAGTATTTT.

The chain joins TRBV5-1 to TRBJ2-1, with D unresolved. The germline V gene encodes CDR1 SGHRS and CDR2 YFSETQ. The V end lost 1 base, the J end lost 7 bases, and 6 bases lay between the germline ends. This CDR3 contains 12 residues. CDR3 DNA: TGCGCCAGCAGCTTGCTCACGAATGAGCAGTTCTTC. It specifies CASSLLTNEQFF.

CDR3 bases: TGCGCCAGCAGCCAATTCGAGCGGGGGGGAGATACGCAGTATTTT. Amino acids: CASSQFERGGDTQYF. The chain joins TRBV4-1 to TRBJ2-3, with 10 bases that match TRBD2. This CDR3 is 15 amino acids long. Unmatched junction bases numbered 4, after V lost 2 bases and J lost 5 bases. CDR1 is MGHRA, CDR2 YSYEKL, per germline.

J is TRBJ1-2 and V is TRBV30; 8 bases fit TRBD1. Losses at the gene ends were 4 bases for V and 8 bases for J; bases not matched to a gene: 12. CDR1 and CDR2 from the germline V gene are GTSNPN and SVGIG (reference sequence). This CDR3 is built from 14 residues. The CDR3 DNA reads TGTGCCTGGAAAGCCGGGACAGGCCCCCGCGGCTACACCTTC. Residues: CAWKAGTGPRGYTF.

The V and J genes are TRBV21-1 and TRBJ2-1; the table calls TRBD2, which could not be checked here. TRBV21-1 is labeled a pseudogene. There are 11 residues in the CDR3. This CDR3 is CASSSGNEQFF. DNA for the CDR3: TGTGCCAGCAGTAGCGGCAATGAGCAGTTCTTC.

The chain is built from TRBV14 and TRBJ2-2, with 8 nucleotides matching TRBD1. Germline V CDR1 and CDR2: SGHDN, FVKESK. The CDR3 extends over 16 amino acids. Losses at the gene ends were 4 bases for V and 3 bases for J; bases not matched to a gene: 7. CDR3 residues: CASSPRGQVYTGELFF. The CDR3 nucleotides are TGTGCCAGCAGCCCGAGGGGACAGGTCTACACCGGGGAGCTGTTTTTT.

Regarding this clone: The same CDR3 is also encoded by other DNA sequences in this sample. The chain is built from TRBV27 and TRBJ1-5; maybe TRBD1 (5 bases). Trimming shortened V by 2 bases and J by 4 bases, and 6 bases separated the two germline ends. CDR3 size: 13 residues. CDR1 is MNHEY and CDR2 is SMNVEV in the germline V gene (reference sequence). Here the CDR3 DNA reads TGTGCCAGCAGTTTACAGGGAAATCAGCCCCAGCATTTT. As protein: CASSLQGNQPQHF.

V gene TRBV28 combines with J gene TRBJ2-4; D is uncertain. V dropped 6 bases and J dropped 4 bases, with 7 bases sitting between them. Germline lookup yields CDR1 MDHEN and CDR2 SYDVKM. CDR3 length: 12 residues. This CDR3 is CASRTVKNIQYF. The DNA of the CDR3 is TGTGCCAGCAGGACGGTAAAAAACATTCAGTACTTC.

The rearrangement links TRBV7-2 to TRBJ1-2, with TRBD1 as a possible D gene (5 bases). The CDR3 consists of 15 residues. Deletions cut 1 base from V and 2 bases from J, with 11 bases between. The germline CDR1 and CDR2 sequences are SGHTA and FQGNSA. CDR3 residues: CASSLGRGSNYGYTF. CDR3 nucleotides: TGTGCCAGCAGCTTAGGGAGGGGATCGAACTATGGCTACACCTTC.

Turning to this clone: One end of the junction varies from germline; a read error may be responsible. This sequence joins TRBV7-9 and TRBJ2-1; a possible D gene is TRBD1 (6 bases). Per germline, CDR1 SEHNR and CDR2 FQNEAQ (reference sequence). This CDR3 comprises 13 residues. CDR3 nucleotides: TGCGCCAGCAGCCAGGCCAGGGGCAATGAGCAGTTCTTC. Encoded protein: CASSQARGNEQFF. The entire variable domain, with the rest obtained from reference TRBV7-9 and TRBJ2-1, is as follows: DTGVSQNPRHKITKRGQNVTFRCDPISEHNRLYWYRQTLGQGPEFLTYFQNEAQLEKSRLLSDRFSAERPKGSFSTLEIQRTEQGDSAMYLCASSQARGNEQFFGPGTRLTVL.

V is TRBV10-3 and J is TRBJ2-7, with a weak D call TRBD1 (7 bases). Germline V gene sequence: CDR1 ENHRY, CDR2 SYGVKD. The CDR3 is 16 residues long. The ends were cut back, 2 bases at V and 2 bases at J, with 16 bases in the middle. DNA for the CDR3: TGTGCCATCAGTGAGGGGAGGTGGGACAGAACCTACGAGCAGTACTTC. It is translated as CAISEGRWDRTYEQYF.

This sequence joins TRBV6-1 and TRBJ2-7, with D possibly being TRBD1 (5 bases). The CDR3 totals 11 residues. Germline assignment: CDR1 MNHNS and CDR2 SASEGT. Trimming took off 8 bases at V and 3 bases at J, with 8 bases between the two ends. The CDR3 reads CASETVYEQYF. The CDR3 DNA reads TGTGCCAGCGAGACAGTCTACGAGCAGTACTTC.

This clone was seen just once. The CDR3 protein is CASGGNPLGNEQFF. DNA of the CDR3: TGCGCCAGCGGCGGGAACCCCTTAGGGAATGAGCAGTTCTTC. This chain joins TRBV4-1 and TRBJ2-1; D is perhaps TRBD2 (6 bases). The CDR3 runs 14 residues. V was cut by 8 bases and J by 7 bases, with 18 bases left in between. The germline CDR1 and CDR2 sequences are MGHRA and YSYEKL.

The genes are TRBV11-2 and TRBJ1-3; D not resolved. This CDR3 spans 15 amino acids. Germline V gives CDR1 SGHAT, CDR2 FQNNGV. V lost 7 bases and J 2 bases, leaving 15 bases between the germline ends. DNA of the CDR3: TGTGCCAGCAACCACATTGGTTTAACTGGAAACACCATATATTTT. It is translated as CASNHIGLTGNTIYF.